This T cell receptor beta chain was captured by sequencing in a study of blood T cell repertoires in COVID-19. Study context: Collection of acute and convalescent COVID-19 samples took place in the United States, Italy and Spain. T cells, B-cell-depleted T cells, or PBMCs provided the cDNA or gDNA that served as material.

V shed 1 base and J shed 6 bases, with 9 bases lying between them. From germline, CDR1 is SGHNT and CDR2 YENEEA. This CDR3 has 13 residues. How the authors handled the data: Nucleated cell counts were estimated from reference gene primer amplification. Profiled with immunoSEQ multiplex PCR; TCRdb holds only in-frame clones, not every one. The D gene and trimming were derived from the DNA, and the V and J assignments and clone size from that table. Counted here are approximately 75,000 clones, around nine tenths occurring once; the ten biggest clones make up 6.5% to 8.5%. The sample consisted of peripheral blood. The rearrangement uses TRBV11-3 and TRBJ2-5; perhaps TRBD1 as D (6 bases). This receptor was taken from a human donor in a cohort sampled during active COVID-19. As DNA, the CDR3 is TGTGCCAGCAGCTTAGGCTGGGGGCAGACCCAGTACTTC. Translating it yields CASSLGWGQTQYF.